The entry below describes one TCR beta chain. Its cognate antigen is unknown. V lost 3 bases, J lost 5 bases, and 13 bases lay in between. Germline-derived CDR1 and CDR2 are MGHRA and YSYEKL. The CDR3 consists of 14 residues. The data stem from a study of cytomegalovirus exposure and HLA in healthy donors. The overall study: Out of 150 million to 200 million T cells, an earlier analysis found around 110 million unique TCR beta sequences in total.

PCR amplification relied on 60 Vbeta primers (plus 13 Jbeta primers). Some clones are missing from TCRdb's copy, which holds only in-frame ones; the method was immunoSEQ multiplex PCR. The profile covers roughly 170,000 clones, with roughly 78% appearing a single time and roughly 0.65% taken by the ten largest. Study-wide results and limits: It emerged from a later analysis that several of the most significant clusters appeared to be linked to common viral pathogens. In vitro work confirmed that three CMV-associated chains recognize CMV antigens. Within an earlier analysis, most TCR beta V segments proved productive either about 90% or about 30% of the time.

Sequencing was done on a sample of PBMCs. V and J are TRBV4-1 and TRBJ1-1, with D possibly TRBD1 on 5 matching bases. This clonotype was obtained from a boy younger than 18 in good health and CMV-seronegative. CDR3 sequence: CASSHGREGTEAFF. The CDR3 bases are TGCGCCAGCAGCCATGGCAGGGAAGGGACTGAAGCTTTCTTT.